This T cell receptor (beta chain) is drawn from a study of blood T cells in healthy people across ages. Comments on this clonotype: What it recognizes is unknown. This could be a read error, since a much larger clone is one nucleotide away.

Study results and caveats: Naive T cell percentage showed a strong correlation with TCR beta diversity.

Primed by a sample-barcoded 5' primer and a J-beta primer mix, a second PCR proceeded for 7 to 11 cycles. MiXCR was run by TCRdb on the 5' RACE reads, yielding one entry per CDR3 protein. Among some 670,000 distinct CDR3 sequences listed, approximately 52% were seen once. Drawn from each donor were ten milliliters of peripheral blood. Researchers isolated at least 6 million PBMCs per sample. The germline CDR1 and CDR2 sequences are PRHDT and FYEKMQ (reference sequence). This CDR3 comprises 15 residues. V shed 0 bases and J 5 bases; nucleotides not matched to a gene: 4. The source of this sequence is a woman over 75 in good health. The chain couples TRBV13 to TRBJ2-1; 7 bases map to TRBD1. Sample: blood. In DNA, the CDR3 is TGTGCCAGCAGCTTAGGATTGGGACAGAACAATGAGCAGTTCTTC. Its protein product is CASSLGLGQNNEQFF.